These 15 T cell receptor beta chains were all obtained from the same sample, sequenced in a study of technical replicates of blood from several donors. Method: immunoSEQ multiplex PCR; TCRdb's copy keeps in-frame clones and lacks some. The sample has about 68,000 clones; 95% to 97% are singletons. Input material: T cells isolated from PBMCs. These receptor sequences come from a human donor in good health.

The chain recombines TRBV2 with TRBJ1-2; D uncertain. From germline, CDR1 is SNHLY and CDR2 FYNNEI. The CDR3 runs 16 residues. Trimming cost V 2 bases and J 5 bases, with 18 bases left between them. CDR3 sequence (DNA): TGTGCCAGCAGTGAAAGGTGGGCCGACATGGTGTATGGCTACACCTTC. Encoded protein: CASSERWADMVYGYTF.

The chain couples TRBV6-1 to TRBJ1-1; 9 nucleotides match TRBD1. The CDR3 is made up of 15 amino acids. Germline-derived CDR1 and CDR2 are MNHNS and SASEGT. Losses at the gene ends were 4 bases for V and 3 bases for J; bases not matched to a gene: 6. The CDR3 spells CASSGDRELDTEAFF. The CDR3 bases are TGTGCCAGCAGTGGGGACAGGGAGTTGGACACTGAAGCTTTCTTT.

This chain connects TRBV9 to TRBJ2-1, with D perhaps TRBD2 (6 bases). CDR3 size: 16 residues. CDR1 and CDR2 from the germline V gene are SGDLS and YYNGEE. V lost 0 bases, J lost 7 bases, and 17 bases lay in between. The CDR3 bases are TGTGCCAGCAGCGTAGCTCCTAGCGAGAGCCGGAATGAGCAGTTCTTC. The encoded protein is CASSVAPSESRNEQFF.

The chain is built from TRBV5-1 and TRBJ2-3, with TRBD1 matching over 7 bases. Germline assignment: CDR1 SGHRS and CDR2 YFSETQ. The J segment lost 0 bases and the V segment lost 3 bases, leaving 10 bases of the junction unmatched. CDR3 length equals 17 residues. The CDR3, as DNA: TGCGCCAGCAGCTGGGGACAGAGTCAAGCTAGCACAGATACGCAGTATTTT. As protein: CASSWGQSQASTDTQYF.

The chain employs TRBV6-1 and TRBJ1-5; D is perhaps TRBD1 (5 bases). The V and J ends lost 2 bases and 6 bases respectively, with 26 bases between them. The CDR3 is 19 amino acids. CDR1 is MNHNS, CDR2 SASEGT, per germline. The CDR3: CASSELTGFPQGWSQPQHF. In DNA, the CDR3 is TGTGCCAGCAGTGAATTAACAGGTTTTCCCCAGGGATGGAGTCAGCCCCAGCATTTT.

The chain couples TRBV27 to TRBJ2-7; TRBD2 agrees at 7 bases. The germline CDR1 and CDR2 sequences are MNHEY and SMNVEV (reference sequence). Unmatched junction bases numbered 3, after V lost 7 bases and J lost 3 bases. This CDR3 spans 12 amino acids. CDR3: CASMTSIYEQYF. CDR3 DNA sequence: TGTGCCAGCATGACTAGCATCTACGAGCAGTACTTC.

CDR3 DNA sequence: TGTGCCAGCAGCTTAGCGCAGGGGGAGTTCTACGAGCAGTACTTC. Translation gives CASSLAQGEFYEQYF. This chain links TRBV7-9 with TRBJ2-7; 7 bases fit TRBD1. V dropped 0 bases and J dropped 3; count of bases not matched to a gene: 5. Germline CDR1 SEHNR, CDR2 FQNEAQ (reference sequence). There are 15 residues in the CDR3.

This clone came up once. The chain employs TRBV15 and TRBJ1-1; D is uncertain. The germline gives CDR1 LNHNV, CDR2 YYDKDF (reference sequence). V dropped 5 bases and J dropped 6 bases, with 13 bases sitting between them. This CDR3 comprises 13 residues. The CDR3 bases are TGTGCCACCAGCTTCGCGGAAGGATCTGAAGCTTTCTTT. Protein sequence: CATSFAEGSEAFF.

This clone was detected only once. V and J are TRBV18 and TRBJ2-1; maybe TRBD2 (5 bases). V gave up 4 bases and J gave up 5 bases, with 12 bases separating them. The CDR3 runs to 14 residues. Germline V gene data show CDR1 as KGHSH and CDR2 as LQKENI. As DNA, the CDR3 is TGTGCCAGCTCACAGACTATACTCGACAATGAGCAGTTCTTC. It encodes CASSQTILDNEQFF.

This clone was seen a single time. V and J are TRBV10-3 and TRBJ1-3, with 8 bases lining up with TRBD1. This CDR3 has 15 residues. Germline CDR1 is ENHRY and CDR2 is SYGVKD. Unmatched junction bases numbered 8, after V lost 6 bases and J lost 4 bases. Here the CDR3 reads CAISPTGDGGNTIYF. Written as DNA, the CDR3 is TGTGCCATCAGCCCGACAGGGGATGGAGGAAACACCATATATTTT.

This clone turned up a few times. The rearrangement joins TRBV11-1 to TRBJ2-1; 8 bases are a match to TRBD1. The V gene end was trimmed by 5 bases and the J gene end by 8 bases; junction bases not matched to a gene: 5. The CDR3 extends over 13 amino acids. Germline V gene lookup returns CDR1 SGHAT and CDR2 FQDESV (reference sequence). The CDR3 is CASSPDRGHEQFF. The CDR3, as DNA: TGTGCCAGCAGCCCAGACAGGGGCCATGAGCAGTTCTTC.

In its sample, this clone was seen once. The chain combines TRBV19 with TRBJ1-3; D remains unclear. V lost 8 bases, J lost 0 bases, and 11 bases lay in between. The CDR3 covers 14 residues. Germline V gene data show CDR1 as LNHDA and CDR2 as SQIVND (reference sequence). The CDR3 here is CASLNTPSGNTIYF. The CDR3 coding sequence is TGTGCCAGTCTAAATACCCCCTCTGGAAACACCATATATTTT. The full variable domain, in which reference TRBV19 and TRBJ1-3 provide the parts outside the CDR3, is DGGITQSPKYLFRKEGQNVTLSCEQNLNHDAMYWYRQDPGQGLRLIYYSQIVNDFQKGDIAEGYSVSREKKESFPLTVTSAQKNPTAFYLCASLNTPSGNTIYFGEGSWLTVV.

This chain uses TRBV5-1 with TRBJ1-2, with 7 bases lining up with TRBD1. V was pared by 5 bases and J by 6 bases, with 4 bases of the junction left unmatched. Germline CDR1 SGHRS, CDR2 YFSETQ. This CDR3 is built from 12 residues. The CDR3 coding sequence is TGCGCCAGCAGTTTTGACAGGGATGGCTACACCTTC. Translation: CASSFDRDGYTF.

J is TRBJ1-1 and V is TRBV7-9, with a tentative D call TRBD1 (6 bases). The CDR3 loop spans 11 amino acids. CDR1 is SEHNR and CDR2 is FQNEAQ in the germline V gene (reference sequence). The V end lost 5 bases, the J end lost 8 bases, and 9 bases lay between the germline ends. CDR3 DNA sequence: TGTGCCAGCAGCCCAGGGGTAGAAGCTTTCTTT. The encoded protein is CASSPGVEAFF.

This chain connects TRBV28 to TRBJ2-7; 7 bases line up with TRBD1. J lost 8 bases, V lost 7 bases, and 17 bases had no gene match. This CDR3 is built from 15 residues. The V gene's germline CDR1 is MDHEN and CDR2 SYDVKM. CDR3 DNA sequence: TGTGCCAGCACCACTCTCGGGACAGAGACCTTCAAGCAGTACTTC. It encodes CASTTLGTETFKQYF.